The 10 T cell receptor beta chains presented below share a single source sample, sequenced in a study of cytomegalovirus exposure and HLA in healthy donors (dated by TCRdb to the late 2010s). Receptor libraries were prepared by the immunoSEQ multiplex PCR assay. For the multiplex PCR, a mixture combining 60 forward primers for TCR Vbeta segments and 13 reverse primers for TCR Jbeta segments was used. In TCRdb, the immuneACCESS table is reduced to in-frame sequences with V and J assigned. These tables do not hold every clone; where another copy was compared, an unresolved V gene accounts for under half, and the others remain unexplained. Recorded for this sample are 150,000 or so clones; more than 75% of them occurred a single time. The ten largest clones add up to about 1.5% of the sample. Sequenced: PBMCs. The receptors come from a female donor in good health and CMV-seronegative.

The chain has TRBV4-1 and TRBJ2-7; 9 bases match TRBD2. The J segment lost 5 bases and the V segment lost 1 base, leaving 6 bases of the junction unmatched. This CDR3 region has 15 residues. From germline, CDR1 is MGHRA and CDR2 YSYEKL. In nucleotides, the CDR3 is TGCGCCAGCAGCCAAGTTATGATAGCGGGAGACGAGCAGTACTTC. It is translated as CASSQVMIAGDEQYF.

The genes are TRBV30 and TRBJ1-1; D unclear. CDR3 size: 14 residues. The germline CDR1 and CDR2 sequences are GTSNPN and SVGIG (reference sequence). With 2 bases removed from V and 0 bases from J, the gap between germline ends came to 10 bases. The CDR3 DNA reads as TGTGCCTGGAGTCCGGACTTAATGAACACTGAAGCTTTCTTT. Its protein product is CAWSPDLMNTEAFF.

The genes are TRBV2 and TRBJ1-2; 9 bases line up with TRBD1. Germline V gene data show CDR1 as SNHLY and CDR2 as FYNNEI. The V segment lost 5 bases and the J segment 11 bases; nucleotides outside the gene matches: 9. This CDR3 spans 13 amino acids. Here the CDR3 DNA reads TGTGCCAGCAGTAGGGAACAGGGGGCCCTATACACCTTC. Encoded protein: CASSREQGALYTF.

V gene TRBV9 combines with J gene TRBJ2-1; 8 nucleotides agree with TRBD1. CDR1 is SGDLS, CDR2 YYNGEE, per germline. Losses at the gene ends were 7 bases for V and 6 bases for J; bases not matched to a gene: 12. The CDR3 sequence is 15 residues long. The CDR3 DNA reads TGTGCCAGCGGCCGAGCAGGGGGCCCTATCAATGAGCAGTTCTTC. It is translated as CASGRAGGPINEQFF.

The CDR3 region has the DNA TGTGCCACCAGCAACATACAGGGTGGAGAGACCCAGTACTTC. Residues: CATSNIQGGETQYF. This sequence joins TRBV15 and TRBJ2-5; maybe TRBD1 (6 bases). V was cut by 4 bases and J by 4 bases, with 13 bases left in between. The CDR3 is 14 amino acids. The V gene's germline CDR1 is LNHNV and CDR2 YYDKDF (reference sequence).

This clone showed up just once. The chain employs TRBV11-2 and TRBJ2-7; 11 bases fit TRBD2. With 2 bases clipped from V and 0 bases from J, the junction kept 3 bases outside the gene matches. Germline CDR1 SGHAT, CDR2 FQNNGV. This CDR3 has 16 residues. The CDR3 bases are TGTGCCAGCAGCTTATTAGCGGGAGGGCCCTCCTACGAGCAGTACTTC. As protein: CASSLLAGGPSYEQYF.

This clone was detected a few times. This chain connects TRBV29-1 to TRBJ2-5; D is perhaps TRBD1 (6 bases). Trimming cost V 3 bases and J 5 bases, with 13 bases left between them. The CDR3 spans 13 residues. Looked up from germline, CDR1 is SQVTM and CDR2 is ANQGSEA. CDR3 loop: CSVDAGALETQYF. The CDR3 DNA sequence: TGCAGCGTTGACGCAGGGGCCCTCGAGACCCAGTACTTC.

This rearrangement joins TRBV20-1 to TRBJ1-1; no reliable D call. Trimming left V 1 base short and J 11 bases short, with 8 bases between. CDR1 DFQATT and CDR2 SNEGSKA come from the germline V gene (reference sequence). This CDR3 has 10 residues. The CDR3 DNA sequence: TGCAGTGCTAGAGCAGAGGTGGCTTTCTTT. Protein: CSARAEVAFF.

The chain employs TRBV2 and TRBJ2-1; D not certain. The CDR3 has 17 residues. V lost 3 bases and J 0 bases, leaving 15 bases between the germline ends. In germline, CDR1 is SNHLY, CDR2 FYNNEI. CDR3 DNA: TGTGCCAGCAGTGATGATGCCAAACAGAGCTCCTACAATGAGCAGTTCTTC. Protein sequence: CASSDDAKQSSYNEQFF. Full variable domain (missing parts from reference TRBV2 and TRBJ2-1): EPEVTQTPSHQVTQMGQEVILRCVPISNHLYFYWYRQILGQKVEFLVSFYNNEISEKSEIFDDQFSVERPDGSNFTLKIRSTKLEDSAMYFCASSDDAKQSSYNEQFFGPGTRLTVL.

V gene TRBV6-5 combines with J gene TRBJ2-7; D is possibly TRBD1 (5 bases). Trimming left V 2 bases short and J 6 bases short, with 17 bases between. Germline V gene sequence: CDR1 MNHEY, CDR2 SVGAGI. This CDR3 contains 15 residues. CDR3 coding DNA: TGTGCCAGCAGTTACCCGAATTCAGGGATCGGCGAGCAGTACTTC. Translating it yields CASSYPNSGIGEQYF.